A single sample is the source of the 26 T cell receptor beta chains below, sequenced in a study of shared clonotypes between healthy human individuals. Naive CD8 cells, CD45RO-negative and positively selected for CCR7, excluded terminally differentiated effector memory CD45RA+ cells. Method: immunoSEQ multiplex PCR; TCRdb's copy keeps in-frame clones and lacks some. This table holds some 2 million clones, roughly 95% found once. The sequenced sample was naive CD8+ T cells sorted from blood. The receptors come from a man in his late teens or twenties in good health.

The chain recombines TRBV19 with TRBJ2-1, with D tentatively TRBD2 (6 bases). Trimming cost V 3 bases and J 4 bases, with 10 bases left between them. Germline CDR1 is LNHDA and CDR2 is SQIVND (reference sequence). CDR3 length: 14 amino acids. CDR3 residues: CASSIREWYNEQFF. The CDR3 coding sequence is TGTGCCAGTAGTATCCGGGAGTGGTACAATGAGCAGTTCTTC.

The CDR3 reads CASSSGQARYEQYF. CDR3 nucleotides: TGTGCCAGCAGTTCGGGACAGGCCCGCTACGAGCAGTACTTC. The V gene is TRBV27, the J gene TRBJ2-7; 8 nucleotides line up with TRBD1. Losses at the gene ends were 4 bases for V and 3 bases for J; bases not matched to a gene: 5. Germline V gene sequence: CDR1 MNHEY, CDR2 SMNVEV (reference sequence). This CDR3 has 14 amino acids.

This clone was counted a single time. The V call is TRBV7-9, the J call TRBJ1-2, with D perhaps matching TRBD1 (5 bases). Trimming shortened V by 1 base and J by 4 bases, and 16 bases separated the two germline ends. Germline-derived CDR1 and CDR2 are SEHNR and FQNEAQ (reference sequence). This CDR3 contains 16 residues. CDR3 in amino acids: CASSLERGTPGYGYTF. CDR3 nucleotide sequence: TGTGCCAGCAGCTTAGAAAGAGGGACGCCGGGCTATGGCTACACCTTC.

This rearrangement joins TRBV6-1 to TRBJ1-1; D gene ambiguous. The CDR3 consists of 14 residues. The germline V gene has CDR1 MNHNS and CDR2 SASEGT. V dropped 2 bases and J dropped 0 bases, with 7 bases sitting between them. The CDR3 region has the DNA TGTGCCAGCAGTGAATCGGGAATGAACACTGAAGCTTTCTTT. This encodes CASSESGMNTEAFF.

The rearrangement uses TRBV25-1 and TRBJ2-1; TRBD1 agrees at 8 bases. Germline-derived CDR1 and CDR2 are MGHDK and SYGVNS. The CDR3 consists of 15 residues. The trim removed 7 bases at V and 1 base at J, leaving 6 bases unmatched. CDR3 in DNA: TGTGCCAGCACTAACACAGGGGGATCCTACAATGAGCAGTTCTTC. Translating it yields CASTNTGGSYNEQFF.

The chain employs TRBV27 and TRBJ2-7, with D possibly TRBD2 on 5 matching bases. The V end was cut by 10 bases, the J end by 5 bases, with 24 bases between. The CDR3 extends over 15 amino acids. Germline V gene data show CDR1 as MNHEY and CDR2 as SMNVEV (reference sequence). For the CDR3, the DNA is TGTGCCACTGGGTCCCCTATGGGGAGTCACAACGAGCAGTACTTC. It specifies CATGSPMGSHNEQYF.

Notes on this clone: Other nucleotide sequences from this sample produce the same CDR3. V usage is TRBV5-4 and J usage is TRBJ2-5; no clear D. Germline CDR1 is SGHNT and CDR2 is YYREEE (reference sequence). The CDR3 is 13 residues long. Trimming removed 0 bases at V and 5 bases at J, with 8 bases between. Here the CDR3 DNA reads TGTGCCAGCAGCTTGGGGGTCCAGGAGACCCAGTACTTC. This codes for CASSLGVQETQYF. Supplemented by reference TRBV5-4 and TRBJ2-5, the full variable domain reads ETGVTQSPTHLIKTRGQQVTLRCSSQSGHNTVSWYQQALGQGPQFIFQYYREEENGRGNFPPRFSGLQFPNYSSELNVNALELDDSALYLCASSLGVQETQYFGPGTRLLVL.

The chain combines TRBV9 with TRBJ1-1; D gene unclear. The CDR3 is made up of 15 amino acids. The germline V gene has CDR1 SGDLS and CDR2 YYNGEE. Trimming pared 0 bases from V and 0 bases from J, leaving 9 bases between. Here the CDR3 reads CASSVGPNLNTEAFF. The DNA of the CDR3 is TGTGCCAGCAGCGTAGGTCCGAACTTGAACACTGAAGCTTTCTTT.

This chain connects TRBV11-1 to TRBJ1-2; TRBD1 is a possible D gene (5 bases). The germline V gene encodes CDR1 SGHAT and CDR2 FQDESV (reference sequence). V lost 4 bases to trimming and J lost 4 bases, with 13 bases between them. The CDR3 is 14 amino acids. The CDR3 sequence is CASSSTETGYGYTF. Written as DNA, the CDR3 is TGTGCCAGCAGCTCGACAGAGACTGGCTATGGCTACACCTTC. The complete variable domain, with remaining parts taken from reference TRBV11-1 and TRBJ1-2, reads EAEVAQSPRYKITEKSQAVAFWCDPISGHATLYWYRQILGQGPELLVQFQDESVVDDSQLPKDRFSAERLKGVDSTLKIQPAELGDSAMYLCASSSTETGYGYTFGSGTRLTVV.

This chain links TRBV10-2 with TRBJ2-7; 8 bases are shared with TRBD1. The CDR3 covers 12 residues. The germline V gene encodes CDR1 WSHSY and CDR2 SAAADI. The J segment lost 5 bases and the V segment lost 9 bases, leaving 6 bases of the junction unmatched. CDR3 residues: CAREQGEDEQYF. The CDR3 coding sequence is TGCGCCAGGGAACAGGGGGAGGACGAGCAGTACTTC.

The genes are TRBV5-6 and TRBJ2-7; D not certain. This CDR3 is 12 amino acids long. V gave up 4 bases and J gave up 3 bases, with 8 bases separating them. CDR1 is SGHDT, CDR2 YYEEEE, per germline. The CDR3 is CASSAYNYEQYF. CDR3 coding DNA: TGTGCCAGCAGCGCCTACAACTACGAGCAGTACTTC.

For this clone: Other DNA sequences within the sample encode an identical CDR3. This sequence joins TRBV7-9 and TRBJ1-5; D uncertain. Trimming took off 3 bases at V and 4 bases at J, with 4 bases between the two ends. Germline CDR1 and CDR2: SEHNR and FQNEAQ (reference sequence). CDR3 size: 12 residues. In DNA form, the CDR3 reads TGTGCCAGCAGCTTCTCGAATCAGCCCCAGCATTTT. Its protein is CASSFSNQPQHF. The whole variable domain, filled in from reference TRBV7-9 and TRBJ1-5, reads DTGVSQNPRHKITKRGQNVTFRCDPISEHNRLYWYRQTLGQGPEFLTYFQNEAQLEKSRLLSDRFSAERPKGSFSTLEIQRTEQGDSAMYLCASSFSNQPQHFGDGTRLSIL.

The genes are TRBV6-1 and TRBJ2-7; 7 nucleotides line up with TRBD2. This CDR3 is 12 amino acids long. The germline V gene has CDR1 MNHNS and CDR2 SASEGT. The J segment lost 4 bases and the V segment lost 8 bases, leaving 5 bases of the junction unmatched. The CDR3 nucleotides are TGTGCCAGCGGCTATAGCGGGTACGAGCAGTACTTC. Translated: CASGYSGYEQYF.

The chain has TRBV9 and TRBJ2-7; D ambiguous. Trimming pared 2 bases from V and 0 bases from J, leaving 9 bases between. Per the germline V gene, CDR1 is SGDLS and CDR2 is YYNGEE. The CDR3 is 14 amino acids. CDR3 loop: CASSVAESSYEQYF. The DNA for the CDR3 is TGTGCCAGCAGCGTCGCAGAATCCTCCTACGAGCAGTACTTC.

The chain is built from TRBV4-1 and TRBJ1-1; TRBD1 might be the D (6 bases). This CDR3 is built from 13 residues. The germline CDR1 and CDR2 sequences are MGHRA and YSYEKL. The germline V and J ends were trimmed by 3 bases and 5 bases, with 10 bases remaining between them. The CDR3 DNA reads TGCGCCAGCAGCCAGGAGGGGGGAACTGAAGCTTTCTTT. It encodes CASSQEGGTEAFF.

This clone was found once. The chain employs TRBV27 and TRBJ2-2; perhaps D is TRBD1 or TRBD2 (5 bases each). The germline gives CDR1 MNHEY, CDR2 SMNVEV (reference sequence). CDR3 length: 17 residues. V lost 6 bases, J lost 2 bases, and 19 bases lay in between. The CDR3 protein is CASSPSWGETNTGELFF. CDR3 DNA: TGTGCCAGCAGCCCTAGCTGGGGCGAAACAAACACCGGGGAGCTGTTTTTT.

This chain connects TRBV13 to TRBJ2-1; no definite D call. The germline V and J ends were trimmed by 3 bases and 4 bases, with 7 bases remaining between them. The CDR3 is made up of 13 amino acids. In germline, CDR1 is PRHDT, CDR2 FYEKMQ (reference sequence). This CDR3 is CASSFYTYNEQFF. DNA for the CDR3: TGTGCCAGCAGCTTTTACACTTACAATGAGCAGTTCTTC.

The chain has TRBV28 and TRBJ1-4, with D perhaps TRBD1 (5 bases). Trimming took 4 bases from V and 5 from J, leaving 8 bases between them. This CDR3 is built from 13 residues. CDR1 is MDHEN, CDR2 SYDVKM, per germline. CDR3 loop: CASSWDPNEKLFF. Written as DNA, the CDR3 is TGTGCCAGCAGTTGGGACCCCAATGAAAAACTGTTTTTT.

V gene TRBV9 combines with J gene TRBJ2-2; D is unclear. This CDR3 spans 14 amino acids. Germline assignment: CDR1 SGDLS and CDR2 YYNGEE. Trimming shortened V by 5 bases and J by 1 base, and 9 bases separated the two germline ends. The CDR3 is CASRMDGNTGELFF. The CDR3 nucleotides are TGTGCCAGCAGAATGGACGGGAACACCGGGGAGCTGTTTTTT.

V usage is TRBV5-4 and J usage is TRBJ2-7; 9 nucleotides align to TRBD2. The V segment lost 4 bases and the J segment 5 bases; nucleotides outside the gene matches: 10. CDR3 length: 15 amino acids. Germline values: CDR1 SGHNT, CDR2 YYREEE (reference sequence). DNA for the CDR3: TGTGCCAGCAGCCCGGTAGCGGGAGCTGCCAACGAGCAGTACTTC. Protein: CASSPVAGAANEQYF.

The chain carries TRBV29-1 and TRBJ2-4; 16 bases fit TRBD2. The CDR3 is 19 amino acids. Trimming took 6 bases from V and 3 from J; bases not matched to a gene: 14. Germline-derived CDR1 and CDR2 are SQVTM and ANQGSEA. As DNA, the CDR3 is TGCAGCGTCCAGCCGGGACTAGCGGGGGGGACTTGGGGCAAAAACATTCAGTACTTC. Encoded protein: CSVQPGLAGGTWGKNIQYF.

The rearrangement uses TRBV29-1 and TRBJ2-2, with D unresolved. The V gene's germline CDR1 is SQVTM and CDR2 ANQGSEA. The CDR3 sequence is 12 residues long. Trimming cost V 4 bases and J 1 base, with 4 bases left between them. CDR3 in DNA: TGCAGCGTTGGCCAGAACACCGGGGAGCTGTTTTTT. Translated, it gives CSVGQNTGELFF.

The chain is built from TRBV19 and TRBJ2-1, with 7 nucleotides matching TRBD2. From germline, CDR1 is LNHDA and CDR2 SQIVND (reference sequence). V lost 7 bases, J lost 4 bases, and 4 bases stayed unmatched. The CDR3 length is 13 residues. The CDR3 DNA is TGTGCCAGTACCGGACTAGATTACAATGAGCAGTTCTTC. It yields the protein CASTGLDYNEQFF.

CDR3 sequence reads: CASSQDEAGLSGNTIYF. Here the CDR3 DNA reads TGCGCCAGCAGCCAAGATGAAGCAGGACTCTCTGGAAACACCATATATTTT. The genes are TRBV4-3 and TRBJ1-3; no clear D. The CDR3 spans 17 residues. The V gene lost 0 bases and the J gene lost 0 bases, with 12 bases spanning the gap. Germline lookup yields CDR1 LGHNA and CDR2 YSLEER.

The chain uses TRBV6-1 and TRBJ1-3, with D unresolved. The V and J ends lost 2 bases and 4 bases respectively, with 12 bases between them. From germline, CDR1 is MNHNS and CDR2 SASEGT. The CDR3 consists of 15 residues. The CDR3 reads CASSEWTHGGNTIYF. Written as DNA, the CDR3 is TGTGCCAGCAGTGAATGGACCCACGGGGGAAACACCATATATTTT.

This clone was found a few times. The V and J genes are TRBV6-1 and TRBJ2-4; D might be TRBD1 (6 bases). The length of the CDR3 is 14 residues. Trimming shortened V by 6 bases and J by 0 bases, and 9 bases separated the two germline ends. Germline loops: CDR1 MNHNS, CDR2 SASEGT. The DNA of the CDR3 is TGTGCCAGCAGGGACAGAGTAGCCAAAAACATTCAGTACTTC. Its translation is CASRDRVAKNIQYF.